The 8 T cell receptor beta chains listed next were all sequenced from one sample in a study of T cell changes during pregnancy in multiple sclerosis. TCRdb keeps only in-frame clones here, not all; method: immunoSEQ multiplex PCR. Altogether tens of thousands of clones are present, around 94% being singletons, with the ten largest covering 0.84%. The specimen was peripheral blood, collected in the third trimester of pregnancy. Receptor source: a female donor with multiple sclerosis, enrolled in a pregnancy study.

The chain recombines TRBV7-8 with TRBJ2-1; 8 nucleotides align to TRBD2. After removal of 5 bases from V and 7 bases from J, the junction contained 10 bases not matched to a gene. In germline, CDR1 is SGHVS, CDR2 FQNEAQ. The CDR3 spans 15 residues. CDR3: CASSHPPGLVNEQFF. The CDR3 nucleotides read TGTGCCAGCAGCCACCCCCCGGGACTAGTGAATGAGCAGTTCTTC.

This chain joins TRBV5-1 and TRBJ2-1, with TRBD2 matching over 12 bases. Trimming cost V 4 bases and J 7 bases; bases outside gene matches: 6. The CDR3 totals 15 residues. Per germline, CDR1 SGHRS and CDR2 YFSETQ. The CDR3 protein is CASSRTSGIGNEQFF. In DNA, the CDR3 is TGCGCCAGCAGCCGGACTAGCGGGATCGGAAATGAGCAGTTCTTC. The complete variable domain, with remaining parts taken from reference TRBV5-1 and TRBJ2-1, reads KAGVTQTPRYLIKTRGQQVTLSCSPISGHRSVSWYQQTPGQGLQFLFEYFSETQRNKGNFPGRFSGRQFSNSRSEMNVSTLELGDSALYLCASSRTSGIGNEQFFGPGTRLTVL.

The V and J genes are TRBV15 and TRBJ2-7, with D unresolved. Germline V gene data show CDR1 as LNHNV and CDR2 as YYDKDF (reference sequence). V lost 5 bases to trimming and J lost 2 bases, with 16 bases between them. The CDR3 is made up of 15 amino acids. The CDR3 nucleotides read TGTGCCACCAGCTCCCAACCTTATACAACCTACGAGCAGTACTTC. Its protein is CATSSQPYTTYEQYF.

The chain has TRBV4-2 and TRBJ2-7; 13 positions agree with TRBD2. The CDR3 runs 15 residues. The J segment lost 6 bases and the V segment lost 4 bases, leaving 6 bases of the junction unmatched. The germline CDR1 and CDR2 sequences are LGHNA and YNFKEQ. The DNA for the CDR3 is TGTGCCAGCAGCCCCGGACTAGCGGGAGTTACCGAGCAGTACTTC. Translating it yields CASSPGLAGVTEQYF.

The rearrangement links TRBV5-6 to TRBJ1-5; possibly TRBD1 for D (5 bases). This CDR3 region has 15 residues. V lost 3 bases and J 2 bases, leaving 12 bases between the germline ends. In germline, CDR1 is SGHDT, CDR2 YYEEEE. For the CDR3, the DNA is TGTGCCAGCAGCTCTACGGGCAGGGGCAATCAGCCCCAGCATTTT. Encoded protein: CASSSTGRGNQPQHF.

The chain uses TRBV6-6 and TRBJ2-7, with TRBD2 identical over 10 bases. CDR1 is MNHNY and CDR2 is SVGAGI in the germline V gene (reference sequence). The V segment lost 4 bases and the J segment 4 bases; nucleotides outside the gene matches: 7. The CDR3 covers 15 residues. In nucleotides, the CDR3 is TGTGCCAGCAGTTCTCCGGGACTAGCGAATTACGAGCAGTACTTC. It specifies CASSSPGLANYEQYF.

The chain combines TRBV7-3 with TRBJ2-1; 8 nucleotides agree with TRBD1. Germline CDR1 is SGHTA and CDR2 is FQGTGA. After removal of 5 bases from V and 3 bases from J, the junction contained 9 bases not matched to a gene. The CDR3 is 16 amino acids. CDR3 sequence reads: CASSPAPGGFYNEQFF. DNA of the CDR3: TGTGCCAGCAGCCCCGCTCCAGGGGGCTTCTACAATGAGCAGTTCTTC.

In its sample, this clone was seen once. The chain combines TRBV19 with TRBJ2-7; 8 nucleotides match TRBD1. V was pared by 3 bases and J by 1 base, with 5 bases of the junction left unmatched. From germline, CDR1 is LNHDA and CDR2 SQIVND (reference sequence). The CDR3 is 15 residues long. The CDR3 spells CASSIGQGASYEQYF. The CDR3 coding sequence is TGTGCCAGTAGTATTGGGCAGGGGGCTTCCTACGAGCAGTACTTC.